Sequencing of this TCR beta chain was carried out in a study of identical twins. Using its own MiXCR run on the 5' RACE reads, TCRdb lists one record per CDR3 protein. Altogether 600,000 to 850,000 distinct CDR3 sequences are present, about 20% being singletons, with the ten largest covering 13%. This clonotype has just a few counts. CDR1 LGHNA and CDR2 YSLEER come from the germline V gene. V was cut by 4 bases and J by 5 bases, with 11 bases left in between. The length of the CDR3 is 13 residues. The same sample was also used in a study of T cells expressing NK-cell markers.

This clonotype originated in a woman in her late teens or twenties in good health. The sequenced sample was PBMCs. This chain links TRBV4-3 with TRBJ1-1; D not certain. The CDR3 is CASSRYTGTEAFF. The CDR3 nucleotides read TGCGCCAGCAGCCGGTATACCGGAACTGAAGCTTTCTTT.